The 18 T cell receptor beta chains presented below share a single source sample, sequenced in a study of blood T cell repertoires in COVID-19 (dated by TCRdb to 2020 to 2021). Libraries were built with the immunoSEQ multiplex PCR assay. The immuneACCESS repertoire file appears here via TCRdb, limited to in-frame rearrangements. These files lack a portion of the clones; in checked studies, under half of the deficit traces to unresolved V genes, and the cause of the others is not known. The sample records a few hundred thousand clones, approximately 91% of which are singletons. 15% to 20% of the sample belongs to the ten largest clones. The material sequenced was peripheral blood. The receptors here all came from a middle-aged man with COVID-19, enrolled during active disease.

The V and J genes are TRBV5-4 and TRBJ2-7, with 8 bases that match TRBD1. Germline-derived CDR1 and CDR2 are SGHNT and YYREEE (reference sequence). Unmatched junction bases numbered 7, after V lost 4 bases and J lost 1 base. The CDR3 length is 15 residues. The CDR3 protein is CASSPTQGGSYEQYF. The CDR3 nucleotides read TGTGCCAGCAGCCCCACACAGGGGGGATCCTACGAGCAGTACTTC. Variable domain in full (rest from reference TRBV5-4 and TRBJ2-7): ETGVTQSPTHLIKTRGQQVTLRCSSQSGHNTVSWYQQALGQGPQFIFQYYREEENGRGNFPPRFSGLQFPNYSSELNVNALELDDSALYLCASSPTQGGSYEQYFGPGTRLTVT.

This clone was counted only a few times. CDR3: CSVGPGHSTDTQYF. The DNA for the CDR3 is TGCAGCGTGGGTCCGGGACATAGCACAGATACGCAGTATTTT. J is TRBJ2-3 and V is TRBV29-1; D may be TRBD1 (6 bases). Germline V gene sequence: CDR1 SQVTM, CDR2 ANQGSEA. There are 14 residues in the CDR3. The germline V and J ends were trimmed by 6 bases and 0 bases, with 13 bases remaining between them.

V usage is TRBV19 and J usage is TRBJ1-1, with 8 bases identical to TRBD1. V lost 8 bases and J lost 1; bases outside the gene matches: 6. CDR3 length equals 14 residues. Germline V gives CDR1 LNHDA, CDR2 SQIVND (reference sequence). This CDR3 is CASATGQANTEAFF. The CDR3 bases are TGTGCCAGTGCAACGGGACAGGCGAACACTGAAGCTTTCTTT.

The genes are TRBV30 and TRBJ1-5, with 8 bases fitting TRBD1. V lost 1 base, J lost 7 bases, and 6 bases stayed unmatched. The CDR3 loop spans 14 amino acids. Germline CDR1 reads GTSNPN; CDR2 reads SVGIG (reference sequence). The CDR3 here is CAWSEWTGSQPQHF. The CDR3 DNA reads TGTGCCTGGAGTGAATGGACAGGGAGCCAGCCCCAGCATTTT. The full variable domain, its missing parts supplied by reference TRBV30 and TRBJ1-5, is SQTIHQWPATLVQPVGSPLSLECTVEGTSNPNLYWYRQAAGRGLQLLFYSVGIGQISSEVPQNLSASRPQDRQFILSSKKLLLSDSGFYLCAWSEWTGSQPQHFGDGTRLSIL.

This sequence joins TRBV18 and TRBJ2-5; 8 bases are shared with TRBD1. This CDR3 region has 15 residues. Germline-derived CDR1 and CDR2 are KGHSH and LQKENI. J gave up 1 base and V 3 bases, and 4 bases lay outside the gene matches. As DNA, the CDR3 is TGTGCCAGCTCACCGGGACAGGACCCCCAAGAGACCCAGTACTTC. It translates to CASSPGQDPQETQYF.

The chain has TRBV7-6 and TRBJ2-7; 8 bases agree with TRBD1. The CDR3 consists of 19 residues. Germline assignment: CDR1 SGHVS and CDR2 FNYEAQ. Unmatched junction bases numbered 19, after V lost 5 bases and J lost 1 base. The CDR3 here is CASSPGRWQGATGSYEQYF. CDR3 in DNA: TGTGCCAGCAGCCCGGGCCGGTGGCAGGGGGCGACTGGTTCCTACGAGCAGTACTTC.

This clone appeared once. The CDR3 DNA follows: TGTGCCAGCAGTCCCGCCCGCGAATCAGGCTACACCTTC. This gives the protein CASSPARESGYTF. The V gene is TRBV12-3 or TRBV12-4, the J gene TRBJ1-2; D unresolved. The CDR3 has 13 amino acids. The V end was cut by 5 bases, the J end by 8 bases, with 15 bases between.

The genes are TRBV15 and TRBJ1-5; no definite D call. Germline V CDR1 and CDR2: LNHNV, YYDKDF (reference sequence). The V end lost 0 bases, the J end lost 5 bases, and 8 bases lay between the germline ends. The CDR3 has 14 amino acids. The CDR3 here is CATSRDSSYQPQHF. The CDR3 DNA follows: TGTGCCACCAGCAGAGATTCCTCCTATCAGCCCCAGCATTTT. Based on the CDR3 plus reference TRBV15 and TRBJ1-5, the full variable domain is DAMVIQNPRYQVTQFGKPVTLSCSQTLNHNVMYWYQQKSSQAPKLLFHYYDKDFNNEADTPDNFQSRRPNTSFCFLDIRSPGLGDTAMYLCATSRDSSYQPQHFGDGTRLSIL.

CDR3 in amino acids: CASSVGTLQETQYF. CDR3 DNA: TGTGCCAGCAGCGTAGGAACATTACAAGAGACCCAGTACTTC. The gene calls are TRBV9 and TRBJ2-5; the D is unclear. V was clipped by 0 bases and J by 2 bases, with 8 bases between them. CDR1 is SGDLS, CDR2 YYNGEE, per germline. The CDR3 spans 14 residues.

The gene calls are TRBV9 and TRBJ1-4; TRBD1 is a possible D gene (6 bases). Germline CDR1 is SGDLS and CDR2 is YYNGEE. This CDR3 is 15 amino acids long. V was shortened by 0 bases and J by 8 bases, with 14 bases between the two germline ends. CDR3 in DNA: TGTGCCAGCAGCGTAGTCGGGCAGGGGACCGAAAAACTGTTTTTT. Its protein is CASSVVGQGTEKLFF.

The genes are TRBV7-2 and TRBJ2-1, with D perhaps matching TRBD1 (6 bases). The CDR3 spans 15 residues. CDR1 is SGHTA and CDR2 is FQGNSA in the germline V gene. V was shortened by 1 base and J by 9 bases, with 16 bases between the two germline ends. CDR3 sequence: CASSLVLGGIREQFF. CDR3 in DNA: TGTGCCAGCAGCTTAGTCCTAGGGGGAATTCGTGAGCAGTTCTTC.

This clone was counted a few times. The genes are TRBV29-1 and TRBJ1-2; 9 bases are shared with TRBD1. With 7 bases clipped from V and 7 bases from J, the junction kept 4 bases outside the gene matches. Germline assignment: CDR1 SQVTM and CDR2 ANQGSEA. The CDR3 spans 11 residues. DNA for the CDR3: TGCAGCGCTTGGGACAGGGCTGGCTACACCTTC. Protein sequence: CSAWDRAGYTF.

The rearrangement uses TRBV5-8 and TRBJ2-3; 8 nucleotides agree with TRBD2. V shed 0 bases and J 2 bases; nucleotides not matched to a gene: 8. Germline-derived CDR1 and CDR2 are SGHTS and YDEGEE. This CDR3 region has 17 residues. The CDR3 sequence: CASSLGPPAGATDTQYF. The CDR3 DNA sequence: TGTGCCAGCAGCTTGGGGCCACCAGCGGGGGCCACAGATACGCAGTATTTT.

The V call is TRBV5-1, the J call TRBJ1-2; 7 nucleotides match TRBD1. The V gene's germline CDR1 is SGHRS and CDR2 YFSETQ. The CDR3 is 16 residues long. The ends lost 3 bases at V and 0 bases at J; junction bases unmatched: 8. CDR3 bases: TGCGCCAGCAGCTGGGGAGACAGGGAACCTAACTATGGCTACACCTTC. Its translation is CASSWGDREPNYGYTF.

In this sample, this clone turned up once. The V call is TRBV27, the J call TRBJ2-3, with 12 bases that match TRBD2. There are 15 residues in the CDR3. Germline CDR1 is MNHEY and CDR2 is SMNVEV (reference sequence). V shed 4 bases and J 1 base; nucleotides not matched to a gene: 0. DNA for the CDR3: TGTGCCAGCAGTTGGACTAGCGGGGGCACAGATACGCAGTATTTT. This encodes CASSWTSGGTDTQYF.

V and J are TRBV11-3 and TRBJ2-2; TRBD2 agrees at 13 bases. Losses at the gene ends were 1 base for V and 6 bases for J; bases not matched to a gene: 5. The CDR3 has 17 residues. CDR1 is SGHNT and CDR2 is YENEEA in the germline V gene. For the CDR3, the DNA is TGTGCCAGCAGCTTAGGATGGACTAGCGGGAGTGCCGGGGAGCTGTTTTTT. Translated, it gives CASSLGWTSGSAGELFF.

The chain couples TRBV20-1 to TRBJ2-5; D is unresolved. The CDR3 totals 10 residues. Trimming pared 4 bases from V and 5 bases from J, leaving 5 bases between. Germline V gene lookup returns CDR1 DFQATT and CDR2 SNEGSKA (reference sequence). Written as DNA, the CDR3 is TGCAGTGCTACTCGGGAGACCCAGTACTTC. Translating gives CSATRETQYF.

This sequence joins TRBV19 and TRBJ1-2; 7 nucleotides match TRBD1. The CDR3 is made up of 15 amino acids. After removal of 0 bases from V and 8 bases from J, the junction contained 9 bases not matched to a gene. The germline V gene encodes CDR1 LNHDA and CDR2 SQIVND (reference sequence). For the CDR3, the DNA is TGTGCCAGTAGTATAGATTCCGGGACAGCCAAGGGCTACACCTTC. Its protein is CASSIDSGTAKGYTF.